This TCR beta chain appears in the sequencing data of a study of T cell repertoires in cytomegalovirus infection (dated by TCRdb to the late 2010s). At the level of the whole study: Because public TCR beta signatures pointed to carriage of CMV infection together with the matching HLA type, the HLA type of each donor mattered for the analysis.

Sequencing was carried out with an Illumina HiSeq 1500. Through fastp at Q25 and MiXCR, TCRdb rebuilt clones from the public reads, retaining in-frame beta chains. A single entry per CDR3 protein holds the most common genes and DNA from its merged rows. The sample table lists 150,000 to 200,000 distinct CDR3 sequences, about 28% of them with a count of one. The top ten constitute roughly 32% of the sample. Turning to this clonotype: This clone's antigen is unknown. No quality values exist for individual bases; no much larger clone is one base distant.

At the junction V is shortened by 5 bases and J by 1 base, with 15 bases in between. Reading from cysteine to phenylalanine, the CDR3 counts 15 amino acids. The only DNA kept is the CDR3, 45 bases in frame from the first base. Via the germline V gene (reference sequence), CDR1 is DFQATT and CDR2 SNEGSKA. Paper-wide results and their limitations: The ex vivo response was dominated by HLA-C-restricted CMV-specific TCR beta clonotypes, which also provided the single most frequent clonotype in two of eight donors. Carriers of CMV infection plus the relevant HLA type were discriminated by the cumulative frequency of public TCR beta family members in the study cohort and in an independent roughly 340-donor cohort.

The sequence was obtained from a human donor in good health (CMV status not recorded). Some clones in this sample may be carry-over from other donors' samples. The rearrangement joined TRBV20-1 to TRBJ2-1, with the D gene not clear enough to name. The sample consisted of PBMCs. The DNA reads TGCAGTGCTTCGAGTCCAGCTAGTTCCTACAATGAGCAGTTCTTC. Translated, it reads CSASSPASSYNEQFF.